This TCR beta chain stems from a study of CD8 T cells in ankylosing spondylitis. TCRdb processed the 5' RACE reads anew with MiXCR; each CDR3 protein has one entry. This table holds under 150,000 distinct CDR3 sequences, 9.5% to 12% found once. The length of the CDR3 is 20 residues. The V end was cut by 0 bases, the J end by 2 bases, with 23 bases between. The germline CDR1 and CDR2 sequences are SGHDN and FVKESK. This clonotype has ten or more counts. Material: blood, either unsorted or a sorted T cell fraction (not recorded which). This clonotype originated in a female donor with ankylosing spondylitis or in good health (not recorded which). The chain combines TRBV14 with TRBJ1-5, with D possibly being TRBD1 (5 bases). CDR3 sequence (DNA): TGTGCCAGCAGCCAAGATCTCAAATCCGGGACCCCGTTCGGCAATCAGCCCCAGCATTTT. Amino acid sequence: CASSQDLKSGTPFGNQPQHF.